One sample yielded the 18 T cell receptor beta chains listed below, sequenced in a study of breast tumors, draining lymph nodes, adjacent tissues. Via MiXCR, TCRdb re-called the multiplex PCR reads, giving one row per CDR3 protein. The table has more than 100,000 distinct CDR3 sequences, 20% to 25% seen once. Samples came from axillary lymph nodes draining the breast cancer. The sequenced sample was axillary lymph node tissue. The receptor set was obtained from a female donor with breast cancer. Some clones in this sample may be carry-over from other donors' samples.

In the case of this clonotype: A much larger clone sits a single nucleotide away, making a read error possible. V gene TRBV5-1 combines with J gene TRBJ2-5; D may be TRBD2 (5 bases). In germline, CDR1 is SGHRS, CDR2 YFSETQ. Trimming pared 4 bases from V and 4 bases from J, leaving 14 bases between. This CDR3 spans 14 amino acids. Here the CDR3 reads CASSPRGNPETQYF. The CDR3 nucleotides are TGCGCCAGCAGCCCCCGAGGGAACCCAGAGACCCAGTACTTC.

At least ten counts were recorded for this clonotype. The V gene is TRBV2, the J gene TRBJ2-1, with 8 bases identical to TRBD1. The CDR3 contains 15 residues. Germline V CDR1 and CDR2: SNHLY, FYNNEI. Germline trimming cut 6 bases from V and 1 base from J; bases unmatched to any gene: 5. The DNA for the CDR3 is TGTGCCAGCAGCGGGGACAGGCGGTCCTACAATGAGCAGTTCTTC. Amino acid sequence: CASSGDRRSYNEQFF.

This clonotype was observed many times. The V call is TRBV2, the J call TRBJ1-4, with a weak D call TRBD1 (5 bases). CDR1 SNHLY and CDR2 FYNNEI come from the germline V gene. This CDR3 has 13 amino acids. V was clipped by 4 bases and J by 8 bases, with 11 bases between them. Here the CDR3 DNA reads TGTGCCAGCAGTGGGGGGAGTCGAGAAAAACTGTTTTTT. Its protein is CASSGGSREKLFF.

At least ten counts were recorded for this clonotype. V and J are TRBV6-5 and TRBJ2-3, with 9 bases fitting TRBD2. V lost 6 bases and J lost 4; bases outside the gene matches: 8. This CDR3 has 15 residues. In germline, CDR1 is MNHEY, CDR2 SVGAGI. In DNA form, the CDR3 reads TGTGCCAGCAGATTTAGCGGGAGTTTCGCAGATACGCAGTATTTT. Amino acids: CASRFSGSFADTQYF.

The V gene is TRBV19, the J gene TRBJ1-5; 7 nucleotides align to TRBD1. The CDR3 loop spans 16 amino acids. The trim removed 5 bases at V and 7 bases at J, leaving 14 bases unmatched. CDR1 and CDR2 from the germline V gene are LNHDA and SQIVND (reference sequence). The chain's CDR3 is CASSVLGRGGRQPQHF. CDR3 bases: TGTGCCAGTAGTGTGCTGGGGAGAGGGGGCCGGCAGCCCCAGCATTTT.

This clonotype was seen ten or more times. V usage is TRBV12-3 or TRBV12-4 and J usage is TRBJ2-1; a weak D match, TRBD1 (6 bases). The V and J ends lost 8 bases and 4 bases respectively, with 12 bases between them. CDR3 length: 13 amino acids. The CDR3 DNA sequence: TGTGCCAGCGGACCGACAGGATACAATGAGCAGTTCTTC. Its protein product is CASGPTGYNEQFF.

Comments on this clonotype: This may be a read error: a much more frequent sequence differs by one nucleotide. The rearrangement links TRBV19 to TRBJ2-7; a weak D match, TRBD1 (5 bases). This CDR3 comprises 14 residues. Germline CDR1 is LNHDA and CDR2 is SQIVND (reference sequence). CDR3 residues: CAGSMRRDSYEQYF. The DNA of the CDR3 is TGTGCCGGTAGTATGCGCAGGGACTCCTACGAGCAGTACTTC.

Concerning this clonotype itself: Given a much more abundant clone one base away, this may be a read error. The V gene is TRBV19, the J gene TRBJ2-5; 10 bases line up with TRBD1. The germline V gene has CDR1 LNHDA and CDR2 SQIVND (reference sequence). The CDR3 is made up of 17 amino acids. The CDR3 loop is CAGSISPRTGGQETQYF. The DNA for the CDR3 is TGTGCCGGTAGTATATCGCCCCGGACAGGGGGACAAGAGACCCAGTACTTC. The full variable domain, its missing parts supplied by reference TRBV19 and TRBJ2-5, is DGGITQSPKYLFRKEGQNVTLSCEQNLNHDAMYWYRQDPGQGLRLIYYSQIVNDFQKGDIAEGYSVSREKKESFPLTVTSAQKNPTAFYLCAGSISPRTGGQETQYFGPGTRLLVL.

The chain carries TRBV19 and TRBJ2-2, with D possibly being TRBD1 or TRBD2 (5 bases each). The CDR3 has 15 residues. Per the germline V gene, CDR1 is LNHDA and CDR2 is SQIVND (reference sequence). Trimming removed 6 bases from V and 0 bases from J, with 11 bases in between. The CDR3 here is CASRPGRTNTGELFF. For the CDR3, the DNA is TGTGCCAGTAGACCGGGACGCACGAACACCGGGGAGCTGTTTTTT.

CDR3 loop: CASSLGRLHTGELFF. CDR3 bases: TGCGCCAGCAGCTTGGGACGTCTCCACACCGGGGAGCTGTTTTTT. V and J are TRBV5-1 and TRBJ2-2; no definite D call. V lost 0 bases, J lost 3 bases, and 9 bases lay in between. Looked up from germline, CDR1 is SGHRS and CDR2 is YFSETQ. This CDR3 is 15 amino acids long. The full variable domain, completed using reference TRBV5-1 and TRBJ2-2, is KAGVTQTPRYLIKTRGQQVTLSCSPISGHRSVSWYQQTPGQGLQFLFEYFSETQRNKGNFPGRFSGRQFSNSRSEMNVSTLELGDSALYLCASSLGRLHTGELFFGEGSRLTVL.

This clonotype was seen at least ten times. J is TRBJ2-1 and V is TRBV2, with TRBD2 matching 14 bases. CDR1 is SNHLY, CDR2 FYNNEI, per germline. This CDR3 has 15 amino acids. V lost 7 bases and J lost 9; bases outside the gene matches: 8. Here the CDR3 DNA reads TGTGCCAGCACCCGTGGGACTAGCGGGAGTGGTGAGCAGTTCTTC. The encoded protein is CASTRGTSGSGEQFF.

On this clonotype: This may stem from a read error, because a much larger clone lies one nucleotide away. The CDR3 nucleotides are TGTACCAGCAGCTTAGCCCCAAGCGGTGGTGAAAAACTGTTTTTT. Translation gives CTSSLAPSGGEKLFF. This chain joins TRBV11-3 and TRBJ1-4; D unresolved. In germline, CDR1 is SGHNT, CDR2 YENEEA. This CDR3 spans 15 amino acids. Filled out from reference TRBV11-3 and TRBJ1-4, the complete variable domain reads EAGVVQSPRYKIIEKKQPVAFWCNPISGHNTLYWYLQNLGQGPELLIRYENEEAVDDSQLPKDRFSAERLKGVDSTLKIQPAELGDSAVYLCTSSLAPSGGEKLFFGSGTQLSVL.

This clonotype was found many times. V gene TRBV6-2 or TRBV6-3 combines with J gene TRBJ2-7, with D tentatively TRBD1 or TRBD2 (5 bases each). Deletions cut 7 bases from V and 1 base from J, with 17 bases between. This CDR3 is built from 15 residues. Germline CDR1 reads MNHEY; CDR2 reads SVGEGT. CDR3: CASTDGASVSYEQYF. The DNA of the CDR3 is TGTGCCAGCACCGACGGGGCTAGTGTGTCCTACGAGCAGTACTTC.

This clonotype was found many times. The genes are TRBV6-6 and TRBJ2-7, with D perhaps TRBD1 or TRBD2 (5 bases each). From germline, CDR1 is MNHNY and CDR2 SVGAGI (reference sequence). Trimming shortened V by 2 bases and J by 0 bases, and 8 bases separated the two germline ends. The CDR3 is 14 amino acids. The CDR3 protein is CASSYDGTSYEQYF. CDR3 nucleotides: TGTGCCAGCAGTTACGACGGGACCTCCTACGAGCAGTACTTC.

This clonotype was seen many times. V gene TRBV20-1 combines with J gene TRBJ2-5; 7 positions agree with TRBD1. The CDR3 extends over 11 amino acids. The trim removed 6 bases at V and 5 bases at J, leaving 3 bases unmatched. Per the germline V gene, CDR1 is DFQATT and CDR2 is SNEGSKA (reference sequence). Here the CDR3 reads CSARRGETQYF. CDR3 DNA: TGCAGTGCCCGCAGGGGGGAGACCCAGTACTTC.

This clonotype was detected many times. The gene calls are TRBV7-2 and TRBJ1-4; TRBD1 matches at 7 bases. The V segment lost 1 base and the J segment 7 bases; nucleotides outside the gene matches: 6. Per germline, CDR1 SGHTA and CDR2 FQGNSA. CDR3 length: 15 amino acids. The CDR3 protein is CASSLVGGTVEKLFF. In nucleotides, the CDR3 is TGTGCCAGCAGCTTAGTTGGTGGGACAGTTGAAAAACTGTTTTTT.

This clonotype was detected a few times. V gene TRBV5-1 combines with J gene TRBJ2-1; maybe TRBD1 (5 bases). Germline V gene lookup returns CDR1 SGHRS and CDR2 YFSETQ. The CDR3 length is 15 residues. Trimming pared 1 base from V and 4 bases from J, leaving 12 bases between. This chain's CDR3 is CASSLYDSEYNEQFF. The CDR3 DNA reads as TGCGCCAGCAGCTTGTACGACAGCGAATACAATGAGCAGTTCTTC.

As for this clonotype: With a much larger clone just one base away, this may be a read error. V is TRBV15 and J is TRBJ2-7; no firm D call. Germline values: CDR1 LNHNV, CDR2 YYDKDF (reference sequence). The CDR3 runs to 11 residues. Trimming took 0 bases from V and 9 from J, leaving 6 bases between them. The CDR3 sequence: CATSREDGQYF. CDR3 bases: TGTGCCACCAGCAGAGAAGACGGGCAGTACTTC.